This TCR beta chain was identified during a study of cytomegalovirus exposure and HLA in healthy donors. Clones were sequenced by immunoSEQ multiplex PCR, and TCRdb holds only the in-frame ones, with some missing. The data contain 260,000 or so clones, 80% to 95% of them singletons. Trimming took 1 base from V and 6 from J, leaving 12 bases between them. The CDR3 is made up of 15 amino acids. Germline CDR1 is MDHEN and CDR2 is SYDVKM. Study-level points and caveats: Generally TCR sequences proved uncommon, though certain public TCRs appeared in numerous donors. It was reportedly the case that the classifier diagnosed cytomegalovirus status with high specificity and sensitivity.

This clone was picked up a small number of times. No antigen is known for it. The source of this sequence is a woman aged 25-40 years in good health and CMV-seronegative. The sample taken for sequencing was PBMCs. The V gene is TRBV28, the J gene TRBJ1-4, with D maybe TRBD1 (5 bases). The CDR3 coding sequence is TGTGCCAGCAGTTTATTCGGGGGGGGAGATGAAAAACTGTTTTTT. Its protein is CASSLFGGGDEKLFF.